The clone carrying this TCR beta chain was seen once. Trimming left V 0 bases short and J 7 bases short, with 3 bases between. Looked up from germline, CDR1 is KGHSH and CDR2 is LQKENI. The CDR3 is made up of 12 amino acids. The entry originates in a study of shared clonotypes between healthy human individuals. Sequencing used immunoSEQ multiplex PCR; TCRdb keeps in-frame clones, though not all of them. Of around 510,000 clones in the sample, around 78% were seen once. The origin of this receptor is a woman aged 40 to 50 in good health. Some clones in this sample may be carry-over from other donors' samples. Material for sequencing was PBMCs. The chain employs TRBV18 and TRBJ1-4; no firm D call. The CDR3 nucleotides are TGTGCCAGCTCACCACCGAGTGAAAAACTGTTTTTT. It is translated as CASSPPSEKLFF.